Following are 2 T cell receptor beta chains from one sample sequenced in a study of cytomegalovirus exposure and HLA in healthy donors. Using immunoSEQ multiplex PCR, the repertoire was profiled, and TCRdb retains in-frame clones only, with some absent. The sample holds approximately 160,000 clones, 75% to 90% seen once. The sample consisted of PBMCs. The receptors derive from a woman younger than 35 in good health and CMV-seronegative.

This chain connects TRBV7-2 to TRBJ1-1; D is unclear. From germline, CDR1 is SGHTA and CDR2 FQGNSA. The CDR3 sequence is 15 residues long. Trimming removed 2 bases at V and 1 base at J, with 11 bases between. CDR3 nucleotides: TGTGCCAGCAGCTTATTTGGAGGTGGGAACACTGAAGCTTTCTTT. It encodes CASSLFGGGNTEAFF.

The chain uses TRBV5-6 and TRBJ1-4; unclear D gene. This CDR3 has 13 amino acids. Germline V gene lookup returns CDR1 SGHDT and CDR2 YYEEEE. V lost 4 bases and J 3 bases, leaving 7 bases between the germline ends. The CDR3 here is CASSERSNEKLFF. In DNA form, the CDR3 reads TGTGCCAGCAGCGAACGGTCTAATGAAAAACTGTTTTTT.